Listed here are 14 T cell receptor beta chains from one sample, sequenced in a study of CD8+CD57+ T cells in acquired aplastic anemia. For sequencing, patients were chosen who had shown expansion of CD8+CD57+ cells by flow cytometry. The study profiled TCR beta VDJ and CDR3 using genomic DNA as template. TCRdb called the reads again in MiXCR, with one record for every CDR3 protein. The profile shows some 140,000 distinct CDR3 sequences, over 50% of them singletons. Material for sequencing was sorted CD4+, CD8+, or CD8+CD57+ T cells (not recorded which) from PBMCs. These receptors all come from a human donor with aplastic anemia.

The sample holds a few counts of this clonotype. The V gene is TRBV7-8, the J gene TRBJ1-5, with TRBD1 as a possible D gene (6 bases). The V end was cut by 5 bases, the J end by 5 bases, with 19 bases between. Germline CDR1 and CDR2: SGHVS and FQNEAQ. This CDR3 has 16 amino acids. The CDR3 DNA follows: TGTGCCAGCAGCGGAAACAGGGTTATCATAGATCAGCCCCAGCATTTT. It yields the protein CASSGNRVIIDQPQHF.

The rearrangement uses TRBV18 and TRBJ2-5; D assignment may be TRBD1 or TRBD2 (6 bases each). Trimming left V 8 bases short and J 5 bases short, with 21 bases between. This CDR3 spans 15 amino acids. In germline, CDR1 is KGHSH, CDR2 LQKENI. CDR3 DNA sequence: TGTGCCAGCGCGTCAGGAGGGGGGCCCATGGAGACCCAGTACTTC. It translates to CASASGGGPMETQYF. Filled out from reference TRBV18 and TRBJ2-5, the complete variable domain reads NAGVMQNPRHLVRRRGQEARLRCSPMKGHSHVYWYRQLPEEGLKFMVYLQKENIIDESGMPKERFSAEFPKEGPSILRIQQVVRGDSAAYFCASASGGGPMETQYFGPGTRLLVL.

The J gene is TRBJ1-3, the V gene TRBV12-3 or TRBV12-4; TRBD1 is a possible D gene (5 bases). This CDR3 contains 17 residues. Trimming stripped 5 bases from V and 2 bases from J, with 19 bases between. The CDR3 loop reads CASSAIHFPGTGNTIYF. DNA for the CDR3: TGTGCCAGCAGTGCGATCCATTTCCCAGGGACTGGAAACACCATATATTTT.

As concerns this clonotype: This CDR3 is missing its conserved last phenylalanine or tryptophan, likely due to a read error. The DNA is omitted, as the CDR3 cannot be located on it reliably, and the CDR3 follows TCRdb's listing. The chain has TRBV5-6 and TRBJ1-6; TRBD1 is the table's D call and was not checked against the DNA. The CDR3 has 13 residues if both end residues are counted. Germline values: CDR1 SGHDT, CDR2 YYEEEE. This CDR3 reads CASLTGRGDSLRI.

This clonotype was seen once. The V and J genes are TRBV15 and TRBJ1-1; the D gene is possibly TRBD1 (5 bases). There are 15 residues in the CDR3. CDR1 LNHNV and CDR2 YYDKDF come from the germline V gene (reference sequence). V was cut by 1 base and J by 1 base, with 10 bases left in between. This CDR3 reads CATSRVRGQNTEAFF. DNA of the CDR3: TGTGCCACCAGCAGAGTTCGGGGCCAGAACACTGAAGCTTTCTTT.

The V and J genes are TRBV6-1 and TRBJ2-7; a possible D gene is TRBD1 (5 bases). The CDR3 sequence is 13 residues long. The germline gives CDR1 MNHNS, CDR2 SASEGT. The V gene lost 5 bases and the J gene lost 6 bases, with 14 bases spanning the gap. This CDR3 reads CASSPTTGTEQYF. In DNA form, the CDR3 reads TGTGCCAGCAGTCCTACAACAGGTACCGAGCAGTACTTC.

Ten or more counts support this clonotype. V is TRBV9 and J is TRBJ1-1, with D tentatively TRBD1 (5 bases). CDR3 length equals 13 residues. V lost 3 bases, J lost 4 bases, and 10 bases lay in between. The germline V gene encodes CDR1 SGDLS and CDR2 YYNGEE. CDR3 bases: TGTGCCAGCAGCGCCTACAGGTCCACTGAAGCTTTCTTT. Encoded protein: CASSAYRSTEAFF.

The chain recombines TRBV12-3 or TRBV12-4 with TRBJ2-1; D is ambiguous. CDR3 size: 14 residues. V was pared by 4 bases and J by 5 bases, with 12 bases between. The CDR3 coding sequence is TGTGCCAGCAGTTCTAGACCAGTAAACAATGAGCAGTTCTTC. Protein sequence: CASSSRPVNNEQFF.

Many counts were recorded for this clonotype. The chain couples TRBV10-3 to TRBJ1-2; 11 nucleotides align to TRBD1. Germline assignment: CDR1 ENHRY and CDR2 SYGVKD. The CDR3 spans 13 residues. V lost 8 bases to trimming and J lost 4 bases; unmatched junction nucleotides: 3. The chain's CDR3 is CAIPGQGAYGYTF. In DNA, the CDR3 is TGTGCCATCCCCGGACAGGGGGCCTATGGCTACACCTTC.

This clonotype has just a few counts. V gene TRBV6-1 combines with J gene TRBJ1-4; D not resolved. Trimming stripped 2 bases from V and 6 bases from J, with 16 bases between. CDR3 length equals 16 residues. Germline V gene lookup returns CDR1 MNHNS and CDR2 SASEGT. The CDR3 sequence is CASSEYMGGEDEKLFF. The CDR3 DNA reads TGTGCCAGCAGTGAATATATGGGTGGGGAGGATGAAAAACTGTTTTTT.

This clonotype was counted many times. This chain links TRBV3-1 with TRBJ2-5; 14 bases agree with TRBD2. After removal of 8 bases from V and 2 bases from J, the junction contained 10 bases not matched to a gene. Germline V gives CDR1 LGHDT, CDR2 YNNKEL (reference sequence). The CDR3 totals 17 residues. CDR3 sequence (DNA): TGTGCCAGCCACCTGGCGGGGACTAGCGGGGGTCAAGAGACCCAGTACTTC. It codes for CASHLAGTSGGQETQYF.

The V and J genes are TRBV19 and TRBJ1-6; tentatively, D is TRBD1 (6 bases). The V gene's germline CDR1 is LNHDA and CDR2 SQIVND (reference sequence). Between the trimmed V and J ends, which lost 0 bases and 0 bases, there was a span of 9 bases. This CDR3 contains 17 residues. CDR3 amino acids: CASSIDGRGSYNSPLHF. CDR3 DNA: TGTGCCAGTAGTATAGACGGCAGGGGCTCCTATAATTCACCCCTCCACTTT.

This sequence joins TRBV5-4 and TRBJ1-1; D is undetermined. Per germline, CDR1 SGHNT and CDR2 YYREEE (reference sequence). This CDR3 contains 17 residues. V gave up 1 base and J gave up 1 base, with 17 bases separating them. CDR3 protein: CASSLLQLLSSNTEAFF. CDR3 bases: TGTGCCAGCAGCTTGTTGCAGTTACTATCATCGAACACTGAAGCTTTCTTT. The variable domain in full, with the rest retrieved from reference TRBV5-4 and TRBJ1-1, is ETGVTQSPTHLIKTRGQQVTLRCSSQSGHNTVSWYQQALGQGPQFIFQYYREEENGRGNFPPRFSGLQFPNYSSELNVNALELDDSALYLCASSLLQLLSSNTEAFFGQGTRLTVV.

With respect to this clonotype: No conserved phenylalanine or tryptophan ends this CDR3, so it is likely a read error. The chain uses TRBV2 and TRBJ1-6; no clear D gene. Trimming pared 8 bases from V and 7 bases from J, leaving 6 bases between. Germline V gives CDR1 SNHLY, CDR2 FYNNEI. This CDR3 contains 11 residues. The CDR3 sequence is CASGGNSPLHL. DNA of the CDR3: TGTGCCAGCGGCGGGAATTCACCCCTCCACCTT.